Sequencing of this T cell receptor (beta chain) was carried out in a study of response to subunit inactivated influenza vaccine (dated by TCRdb to the late 2010s). Study-level background: The study used deep quantitative T cell receptor repertoire profiling to track responses to a trivalent subunit inactivated influenza vaccine. Overall results and qualifications from the work: According to the authors, only a limited number of new T cells may be recruited by each seasonal influenza vaccination.

Receptor libraries were prepared by RT-PCR. Sequencing took place on an Illumina HiSeq 2500. The raw public reads went through TCRdb reprocessing: fastp at Q25, MiXCR clone calling, in-frame beta chains kept. Each CDR3 protein gets just one entry, which takes the most common genes and DNA from the rows behind it. The sample contains hundreds of thousands of distinct CDR3 sequences, 14% of them found a single time. The ten largest clones capture less than 8.5% of the sample. Ends trimmed: V by 2 bases, J by 7 bases; bases unmatched to a gene: 11. Spanning cysteine to phenylalanine, the CDR3 consists of 17 amino acids. Of the read, only the CDR3 DNA is kept; its 51 bases are in frame from base 1. The germline V gene provides CDR1 MNHEY and CDR2 SVGEGT. Regarding this clonotype: Its antigen specificity is not known. No quality values exist for individual bases; no much larger clone is one base distant.

Rearrangement joined TRBV6-2 or TRBV6-3 to TRBJ1-6, and 7 junction bases match TRBD1. The sequencing used PBMCs from blood, collected around 15 days before vaccination. This TCR was sampled from a man aged 45-60 years who received an inactivated influenza vaccine. Donor details come from another sample of the same person, matched by shared clones. For the CDR3, the sequence is CASSYKEPTGQNSPLHF. In nucleotides, the sequence is TGTGCCAGCAGTTACAAGGAGCCGACAGGGCAAAATTCACCCCTCCACTTT.